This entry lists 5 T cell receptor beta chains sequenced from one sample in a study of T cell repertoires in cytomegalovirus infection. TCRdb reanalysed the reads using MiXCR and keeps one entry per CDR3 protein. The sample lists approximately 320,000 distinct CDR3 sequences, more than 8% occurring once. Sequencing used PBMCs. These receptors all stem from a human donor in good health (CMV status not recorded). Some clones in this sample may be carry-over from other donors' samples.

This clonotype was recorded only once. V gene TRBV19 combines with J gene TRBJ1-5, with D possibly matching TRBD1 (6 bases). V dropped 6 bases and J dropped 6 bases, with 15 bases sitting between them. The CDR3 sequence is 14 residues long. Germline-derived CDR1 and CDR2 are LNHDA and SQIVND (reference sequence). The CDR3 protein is CASRQQGVGQPQHF. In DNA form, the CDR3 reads TGTGCCAGTAGGCAACAGGGAGTGGGTCAGCCCCAGCATTTT.

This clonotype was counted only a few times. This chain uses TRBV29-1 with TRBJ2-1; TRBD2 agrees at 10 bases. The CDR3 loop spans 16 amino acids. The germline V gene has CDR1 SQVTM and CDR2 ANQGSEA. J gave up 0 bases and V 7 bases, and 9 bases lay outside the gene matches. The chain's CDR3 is CSAAGLAVPSYNEQFF. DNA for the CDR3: TGCAGCGCCGCCGGACTAGCGGTCCCCTCCTACAATGAGCAGTTCTTC.

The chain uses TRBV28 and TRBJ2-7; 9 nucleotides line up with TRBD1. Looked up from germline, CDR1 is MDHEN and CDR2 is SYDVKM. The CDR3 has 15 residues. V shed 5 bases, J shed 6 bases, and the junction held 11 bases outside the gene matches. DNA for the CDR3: TGTGCCAGCAGTGAAACCGGGACAGGGTGGGGCGAGCAGTACTTC. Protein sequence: CASSETGTGWGEQYF.

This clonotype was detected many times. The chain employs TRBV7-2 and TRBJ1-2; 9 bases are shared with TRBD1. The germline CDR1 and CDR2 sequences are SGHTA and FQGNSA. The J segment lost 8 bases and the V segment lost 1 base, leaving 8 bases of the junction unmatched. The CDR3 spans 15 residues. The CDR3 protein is CASSLERDRVKGYTF. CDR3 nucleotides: TGTGCCAGCAGCTTAGAACGGGACAGGGTTAAGGGCTACACCTTC.

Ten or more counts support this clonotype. The DNA of the CDR3 is TGCGCCAGCAGCCAAGGGTGGCGACAGGGGGATTATAGCAATCAGCCCCAGCATTTT. This gives the protein CASSQGWRQGDYSNQPQHF. V is TRBV4-3 and J is TRBJ1-5; 9 bases are shared with TRBD1. Germline V gene data show CDR1 as LGHNA and CDR2 as YSLEER. The CDR3 loop spans 19 amino acids. V was pared by 1 base and J by 0 bases, with 10 bases of the junction left unmatched.